This T cell receptor beta chain was sequenced for a study of shared clonotypes between healthy human individuals. Deep-level settings were used for running the assay. Genomic DNA from each subset was divided evenly over several immunoSEQ plates. The data were produced by immunoSEQ multiplex PCR, yet TCRdb's version contains in-frame clones alone and is incomplete. The table has approximately 2,000,000 clones, 90% to 95% seen once. In the naive CD8 group, cells lacked CD45RO and were positively selected for CCR7, so terminally differentiated effector memory CD45RA+ cells were left out. Whole-study results and caveats: Sampling was confined to blood; repertoires within tissues likely differ. Memory subsets generally showed smaller estimated richness than naive subsets did.

This clone is a singleton in its sample. The antigen remains undetermined. V trimming: 0 bases; J trimming: 10 bases; junction bases outside the gene matches: 5. The germline V gene has CDR1 LGHNA and CDR2 YSLEER. This CDR3 is 16 amino acids long. This chain links TRBV4-3 with TRBJ2-1, with 14 bases that match TRBD2. The sequenced sample consisted of naive CD8+ T cells from PBMCs. The sequence came from a man in his late teens or twenties in good health. Some clones in this sample may be carry-over from other donors' samples. This CDR3 is CASSQEGTSGSWEQFF. CDR3 in DNA: TGCGCCAGCAGCCAAGAAGGGACTAGCGGGAGCTGGGAGCAGTTCTTC.